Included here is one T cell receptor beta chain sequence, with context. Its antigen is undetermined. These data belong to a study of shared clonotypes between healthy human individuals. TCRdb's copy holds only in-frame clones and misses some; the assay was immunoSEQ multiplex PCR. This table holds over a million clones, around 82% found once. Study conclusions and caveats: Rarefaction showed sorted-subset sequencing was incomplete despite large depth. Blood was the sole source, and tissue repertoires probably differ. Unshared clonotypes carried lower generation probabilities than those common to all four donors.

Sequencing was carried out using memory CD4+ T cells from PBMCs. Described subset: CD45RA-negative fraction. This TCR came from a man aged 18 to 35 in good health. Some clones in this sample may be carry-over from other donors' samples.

The CDR3 reads CASSSGTSADTQYF. In nucleotides, the CDR3 is TGTGCCAGCAGTTCCGGGACTAGTGCAGATACGCAGTATTTT. The chain combines TRBV6-6 with TRBJ2-3, with 8 nucleotides matching TRBD2. CDR1 is MNHNY, CDR2 SVGAGI, per germline (reference sequence). Unmatched junction bases numbered 4, after V lost 4 bases and J lost 4 bases. This CDR3 is 14 amino acids long.